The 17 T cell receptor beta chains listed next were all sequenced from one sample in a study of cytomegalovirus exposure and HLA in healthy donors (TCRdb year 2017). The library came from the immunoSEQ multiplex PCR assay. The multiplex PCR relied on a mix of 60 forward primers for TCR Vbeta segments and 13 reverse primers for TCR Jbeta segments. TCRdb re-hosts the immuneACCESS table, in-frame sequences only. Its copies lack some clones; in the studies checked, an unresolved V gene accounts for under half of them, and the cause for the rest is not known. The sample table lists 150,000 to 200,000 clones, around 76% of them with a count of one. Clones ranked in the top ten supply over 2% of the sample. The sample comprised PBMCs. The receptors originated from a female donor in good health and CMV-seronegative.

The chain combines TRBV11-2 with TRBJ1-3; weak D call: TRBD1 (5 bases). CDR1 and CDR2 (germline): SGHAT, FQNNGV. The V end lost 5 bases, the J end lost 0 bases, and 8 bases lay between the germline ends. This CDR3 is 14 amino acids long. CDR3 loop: CASSRGGSGNTIYF. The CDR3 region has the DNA TGTGCCAGCAGCCGGGGGGGCTCTGGAAACACCATATATTTT.

Here the CDR3 reads CASTVARNSPLHF. The CDR3, as DNA: TGTGCCAGCACGGTGGCTAGGAATTCACCCCTCCACTTT. The rearrangement uses TRBV7-9 and TRBJ1-6; D gene uncertain. V was clipped by 7 bases and J by 7 bases, with 11 bases between them. The V gene's germline CDR1 is SEHNR and CDR2 FQNEAQ (reference sequence). The CDR3 runs 13 residues. Drawing the rest from reference TRBV7-9 and TRBJ1-6, the complete variable domain is DTGVSQNPRHKITKRGQNVTFRCDPISEHNRLYWYRQTLGQGPEFLTYFQNEAQLEKSRLLSDRFSAERPKGSFSTLEIQRTEQGDSAMYLCASTVARNSPLHFGNGTRLTVT.

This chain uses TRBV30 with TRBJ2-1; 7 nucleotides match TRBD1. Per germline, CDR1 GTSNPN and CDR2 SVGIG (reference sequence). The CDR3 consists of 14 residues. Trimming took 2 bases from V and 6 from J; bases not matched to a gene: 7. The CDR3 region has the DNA TGTGCCTGGAGTTTGGACAGGACCGCCAATGAGCAGTTCTTC. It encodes CAWSLDRTANEQFF.

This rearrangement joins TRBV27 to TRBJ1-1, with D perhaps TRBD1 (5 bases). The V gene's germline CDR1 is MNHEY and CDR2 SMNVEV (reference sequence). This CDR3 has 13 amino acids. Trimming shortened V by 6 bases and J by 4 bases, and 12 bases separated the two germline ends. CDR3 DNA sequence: TGTGCCAGCAGCTACTCTAGGGGCACTGAAGCTTTCTTT. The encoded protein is CASSYSRGTEAFF.

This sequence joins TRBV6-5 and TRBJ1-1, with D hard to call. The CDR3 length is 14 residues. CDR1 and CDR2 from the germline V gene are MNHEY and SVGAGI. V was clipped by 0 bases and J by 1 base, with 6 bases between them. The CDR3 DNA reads TGTGCCAGCAGTTACTCCAACAGGAACACTGAAGCTTTCTTT. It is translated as CASSYSNRNTEAFF.

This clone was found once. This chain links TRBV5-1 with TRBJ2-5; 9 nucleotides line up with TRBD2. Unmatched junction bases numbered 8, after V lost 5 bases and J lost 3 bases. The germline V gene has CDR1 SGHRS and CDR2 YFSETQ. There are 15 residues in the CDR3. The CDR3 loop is CASSPGASGEETQYF. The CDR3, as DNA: TGCGCCAGCAGTCCGGGGGCTAGCGGGGAAGAGACCCAGTACTTC. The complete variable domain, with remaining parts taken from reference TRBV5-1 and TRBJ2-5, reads KAGVTQTPRYLIKTRGQQVTLSCSPISGHRSVSWYQQTPGQGLQFLFEYFSETQRNKGNFPGRFSGRQFSNSRSEMNVSTLELGDSALYLCASSPGASGEETQYFGPGTRLLVL.

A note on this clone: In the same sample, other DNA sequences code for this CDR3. Here the CDR3 reads CASRREGAFNGYTF. The CDR3 DNA reads as TGTGCCAGTCGTCGAGAAGGGGCCTTCAATGGCTACACCTTC. This chain connects TRBV2 to TRBJ1-2, with TRBD1 as a possible D gene (5 bases). The germline gives CDR1 SNHLY, CDR2 FYNNEI. The CDR3 loop spans 14 amino acids. V lost 9 bases, J lost 6 bases, and 20 bases lay in between.

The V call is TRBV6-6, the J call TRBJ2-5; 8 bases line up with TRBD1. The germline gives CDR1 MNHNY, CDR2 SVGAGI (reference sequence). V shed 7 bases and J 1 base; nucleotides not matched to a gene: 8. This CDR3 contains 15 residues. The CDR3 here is CASNRGQGGQETQYF. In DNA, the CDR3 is TGTGCCAGCAATCGAGGACAGGGAGGCCAAGAGACCCAGTACTTC.

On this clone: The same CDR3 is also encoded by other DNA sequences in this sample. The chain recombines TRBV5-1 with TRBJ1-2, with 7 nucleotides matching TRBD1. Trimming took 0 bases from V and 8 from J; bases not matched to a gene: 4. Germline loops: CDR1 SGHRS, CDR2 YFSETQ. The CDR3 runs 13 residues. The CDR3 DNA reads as TGCGCCAGCAGCTTGGGCCCAGGGGGAGGCTACACCTTC. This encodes CASSLGPGGGYTF.

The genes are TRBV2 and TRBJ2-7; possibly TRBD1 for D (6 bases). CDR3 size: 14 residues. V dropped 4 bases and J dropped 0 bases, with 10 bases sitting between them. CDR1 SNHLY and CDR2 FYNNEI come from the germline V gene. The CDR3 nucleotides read TGTGCCAGCAGTGCCCAGGGGTCCTCCTACGAGCAGTACTTC. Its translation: CASSAQGSSYEQYF.

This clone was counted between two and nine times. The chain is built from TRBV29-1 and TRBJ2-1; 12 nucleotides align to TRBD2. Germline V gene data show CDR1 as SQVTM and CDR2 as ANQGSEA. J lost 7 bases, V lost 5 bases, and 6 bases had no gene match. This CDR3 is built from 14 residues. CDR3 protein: CSVRLAGVKNEQFF. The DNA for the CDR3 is TGCAGCGTTCGACTAGCGGGAGTGAAAAATGAGCAGTTCTTC.

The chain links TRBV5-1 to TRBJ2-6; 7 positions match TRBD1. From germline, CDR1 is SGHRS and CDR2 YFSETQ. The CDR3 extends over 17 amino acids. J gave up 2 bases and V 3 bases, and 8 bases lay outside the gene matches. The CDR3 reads CASSSADRRAGANVLTF. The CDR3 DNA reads TGCGCCAGCAGCTCCGCGGACAGGCGGGCTGGGGCCAACGTCCTGACTTTC.

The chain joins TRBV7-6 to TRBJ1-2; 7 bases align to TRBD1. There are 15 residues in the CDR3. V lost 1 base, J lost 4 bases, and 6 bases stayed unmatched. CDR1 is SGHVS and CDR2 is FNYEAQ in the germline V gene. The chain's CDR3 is CASSLVGGGGYGYTF. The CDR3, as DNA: TGTGCCAGCAGCTTAGTCGGAGGGGGCGGCTATGGCTACACCTTC.

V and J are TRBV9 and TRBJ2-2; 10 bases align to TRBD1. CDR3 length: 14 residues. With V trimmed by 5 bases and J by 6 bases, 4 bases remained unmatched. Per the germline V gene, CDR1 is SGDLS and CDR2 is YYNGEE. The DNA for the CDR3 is TGTGCCAGCAGGGGGACAGGGGAGTCCGGGGAGCTGTTTTTT. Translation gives CASRGTGESGELFF.

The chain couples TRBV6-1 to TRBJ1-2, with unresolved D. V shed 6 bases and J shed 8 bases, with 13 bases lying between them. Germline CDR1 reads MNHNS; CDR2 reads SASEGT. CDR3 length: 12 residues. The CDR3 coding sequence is TGTGCCAGCAGGAACCTTGTGGAGGGCTACACCTTC. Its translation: CASRNLVEGYTF.

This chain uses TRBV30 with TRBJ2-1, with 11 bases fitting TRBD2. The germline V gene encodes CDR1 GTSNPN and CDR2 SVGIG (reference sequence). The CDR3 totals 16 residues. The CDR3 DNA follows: TGTGCACTACGACTAGCGGGGCCCCGCTCCTACAATGAGCAGTTCTTC. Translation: CALRLAGPRSYNEQFF.

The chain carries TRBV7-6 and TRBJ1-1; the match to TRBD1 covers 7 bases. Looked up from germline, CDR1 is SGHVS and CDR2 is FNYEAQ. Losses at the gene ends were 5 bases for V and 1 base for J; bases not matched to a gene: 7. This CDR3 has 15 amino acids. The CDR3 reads CASSTWDSENTEAFF. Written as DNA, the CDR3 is TGTGCCAGCAGCACCTGGGACAGCGAGAACACTGAAGCTTTCTTT.